This T cell receptor (beta chain) comes out of a study of blood T cell repertoires in COVID-19. Study summary: Italy, Spain and the United States were the sources of the convalescent and acute COVID-19 samples. From T cells, B-cell-depleted T cells, or PBMCs came the material, which was cDNA or gDNA.

CDR1 is MNHEY and CDR2 is SMNVEV in the germline V gene (reference sequence). V dropped 2 bases and J dropped 2 bases, with 16 bases sitting between them. The CDR3 runs 18 residues. TCRdb's table, derived via immunoSEQ multiplex PCR, lists solely in-frame clones and lacks some. This sample carries roughly 52,000 clones, 88% of them seen once, and the ten largest clones take 8.5%. This chain uses TRBV27 with TRBJ2-6; D gene uncertain. What was sequenced was peripheral blood. The sequence derives from a man between 60 and 75 years old with active COVID-19. CDR3 DNA: TGTGCCAGCAGTTTAGCCCCCACGACTGCCCCTGGGGCCAACGTCCTGACTTTC. Encoded protein: CASSLAPTTAPGANVLTF.